This TCR beta chain emerged from a study of blood T cells in healthy people across ages. It was with a sample-barcoded 5' primer and a J-beta primer mix that a second PCR of roughly 7 to 12 cycles was run. TCRdb reanalysed the 5' RACE reads using MiXCR and keeps one entry per CDR3 protein. Of around 520,000 distinct CDR3 sequences in the sample, 27% are singletons; the top ten hold over 3.5%. This clonotype was observed a handful of times. The CDR3 ends on some other residue instead of the conserved phenylalanine or tryptophan, so this is likely a read error. The CDR3 spans 16 residues. Germline-derived CDR1 and CDR2 are SGHKS and YYEKEE (reference sequence). V lost 3 bases to trimming and J lost 0 bases; unmatched junction nucleotides: 4. In addition, the sample was reused for a study of T cells of mothers and their children.

The TCR originated in a boy aged 2 to 10 in good health. Sequenced sample: blood. V is TRBV5-5 and J is TRBJ1-4, with 8 bases that match TRBD1. The CDR3 spells CASSWTGIATNEKLFS. DNA of the CDR3: TGTGCCAGCAGCTGGACAGGGATTGCAACTAATGAAAAACTGTTTTCC.